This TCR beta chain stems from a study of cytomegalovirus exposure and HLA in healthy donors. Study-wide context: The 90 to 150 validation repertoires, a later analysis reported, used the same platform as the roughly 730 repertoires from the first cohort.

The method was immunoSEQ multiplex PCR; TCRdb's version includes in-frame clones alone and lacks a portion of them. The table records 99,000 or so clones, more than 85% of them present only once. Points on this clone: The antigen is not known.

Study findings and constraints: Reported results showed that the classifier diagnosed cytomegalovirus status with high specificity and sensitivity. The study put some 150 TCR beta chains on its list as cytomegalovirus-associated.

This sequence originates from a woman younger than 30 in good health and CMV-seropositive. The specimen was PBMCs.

The CDR3 loop is CATSLDRSYEQYF. CDR3 nucleotides: TGTGCCACCAGCTTGGACAGGTCCTACGAGCAGTACTTC. This chain uses TRBV15 with TRBJ2-7; the match to TRBD1 covers 7 bases. CDR1 and CDR2 from the germline V gene are LNHNV and YYDKDF (reference sequence). The V and J ends lost 5 bases and 1 base, in that order; junction bases with no gene match: 2. There are 13 residues in the CDR3.